Listed below are T cell receptor beta chains from one sample, sequenced in a study of T cells after yellow fever vaccination. TCRdb reprocessed the 5' RACE reads with MiXCR, giving one entry per CDR3 protein. The table shows about 340,000 distinct CDR3 sequences, with under 15% occurring only once. Sequenced here: CD4+ T cells sorted from PBMCs, sampled 15 days after the yellow fever booster vaccination. The receptors stem from a man aged 18 to 35 who received the YFV17D yellow fever vaccine. Each CDR3 is given with its conserved first and last residue. Fields, in order: J gene, V gene, CDR3 protein.

j_gene: TRBJ2-7
v_gene: TRBV29-1
CDR3aa: CSVAGQGNYEQYF

j_gene: TRBJ2-3
v_gene: TRBV12-3/TRBV12-4
CDR3aa: CASSLAGWRGNTDTQYF

j_gene: TRBJ1-5
v_gene: TRBV20-1
CDR3aa: CSATEGSNQPQHF

j_gene: TRBJ2-7
v_gene: TRBV19
CDR3aa: CASSEWERGEQYF

j_gene: TRBJ2-7
v_gene: TRBV3-1
CDR3aa: CASSHRSGTGSHEQYF

j_gene: TRBJ2-2
v_gene: TRBV12-5
CDR3aa: CASGLVVDSSFTGELFF

j_gene: TRBJ2-3
v_gene: TRBV18
CDR3aa: CASSDGATDTQYF

j_gene: TRBJ1-1
v_gene: TRBV27
CDR3aa: CASTGQGYTEAFF

j_gene: TRBJ2-3
v_gene: TRBV6-2/TRBV6-3
CDR3aa: CASSRSYPDTQYF

j_gene: TRBJ2-7
v_gene: TRBV18
CDR3aa: CASSPRSTYEQYF

j_gene: TRBJ2-4
v_gene: TRBV7-8
CDR3aa: CASSFGDIQYF

j_gene: TRBJ2-1
v_gene: TRBV2
CDR3aa: CASSYRAGSRNEQFF

j_gene: TRBJ2-7
v_gene: TRBV30
CDR3aa: CAWSVGQGSYEQYF

j_gene: TRBJ2-4
v_gene: TRBV6-2/TRBV6-3
CDR3aa: CASRETALAKNIQYF

j_gene: TRBJ2-1
v_gene: TRBV7-7
CDR3aa: CASSPTEYNEQFF

j_gene: TRBJ2-1
v_gene: TRBV7-6
CDR3aa: CASSPRVKGSYNEQFF

j_gene: TRBJ2-5
v_gene: TRBV28
CDR3aa: CASSVFSQETQYF

j_gene: TRBJ2-7
v_gene: TRBV7-2
CDR3aa: CASSLGQSPYEQYF

j_gene: TRBJ1-4
v_gene: TRBV3-1
CDR3aa: CASSQGIGQAGEKLFF

j_gene: TRBJ2-1
v_gene: TRBV7-9
CDR3aa: CASSLAGGRPNEQFF

j_gene: TRBJ2-1
v_gene: TRBV20-1
CDR3aa: CSALGAGSSYNEQFF

j_gene: TRBJ2-3
v_gene: TRBV20-1
CDR3aa: CSASLLTSTDTQYF

j_gene: TRBJ2-1
v_gene: TRBV4-3
CDR3aa: CASSQDPSGGTEQFF

j_gene: TRBJ2-2
v_gene: TRBV12-3/TRBV12-4
CDR3aa: CASSLRETGELFF

j_gene: TRBJ2-5
v_gene: TRBV20-1
CDR3aa: CSAIAGDIQETQYF

j_gene: TRBJ1-2
v_gene: TRBV28
CDR3aa: CASRTGLNYGYTF

j_gene: TRBJ2-3
v_gene: TRBV6-5
CDR3aa: CASSYSGRKDTQYF

j_gene: TRBJ1-2
v_gene: TRBV12-3/TRBV12-4
CDR3aa: CASSWGFGGYTF

j_gene: TRBJ2-1
v_gene: TRBV19
CDR3aa: CASSIPGLAGGYNEQFF

j_gene: TRBJ2-1
v_gene: TRBV18
CDR3aa: CASSPRTSGGTSSYNEQFF

j_gene: TRBJ2-3
v_gene: TRBV20-1
CDR3aa: CSAPWTASDTQYF

j_gene: TRBJ1-4
v_gene: TRBV5-1
CDR3aa: CASSLRTGLTNEKLFF

j_gene: TRBJ2-3
v_gene: TRBV7-3
CDR3aa: CASRLTHQIADTQYF

j_gene: TRBJ2-6
v_gene: TRBV20-1
CDR3aa: CSAALLGGGANVLTF

j_gene: TRBJ2-1
v_gene: TRBV25-1
CDR3aa: CASSHQRGRWDNEQFF

j_gene: TRBJ1-1
v_gene: TRBV5-1
CDR3aa: CASSSLGIRTEAFF

j_gene: TRBJ1-2
v_gene: TRBV7-9
CDR3aa: CASSLEDSNYGYTF

j_gene: TRBJ2-3
v_gene: TRBV13
CDR3aa: CASSSGGEDTQYF

j_gene: TRBJ2-3
v_gene: TRBV3-1
CDR3aa: CASSPRLATDTQYF

j_gene: TRBJ1-1
v_gene: TRBV18
CDR3aa: CASSPGTSITEAFF

j_gene: TRBJ2-1
v_gene: TRBV12-3/TRBV12-4
CDR3aa: CASSRWGQGAPNEQFF

j_gene: TRBJ2-3
v_gene: TRBV9
CDR3aa: CASSPRGGLRGSTDTQYF

j_gene: TRBJ2-7
v_gene: TRBV24-1
CDR3aa: CATSDYRGLGTYEQYF

j_gene: TRBJ2-3
v_gene: TRBV10-1
CDR3aa: CASSGGGIVADTQYF

j_gene: TRBJ2-1
v_gene: TRBV3-1
CDR3aa: CASSPWQRDNYNEQFF

j_gene: TRBJ2-4
v_gene: TRBV29-1
CDR3aa: CSAQGEANIQYF

j_gene: TRBJ2-3
v_gene: TRBV12-5
CDR3aa: CASGLVPPRADTQYF

j_gene: TRBJ2-5
v_gene: TRBV7-2
CDR3aa: CASSPRQKQETQYF

j_gene: TRBJ2-5
v_gene: TRBV4-1
CDR3aa: CASSQDRPQETQYF

j_gene: TRBJ1-1
v_gene: TRBV6-5
CDR3aa: CASSYHDRGTEAFF

j_gene: TRBJ2-1
v_gene: TRBV10-3
CDR3aa: CAINGGVGNEQFF

j_gene: TRBJ2-7
v_gene: TRBV21-1
CDR3aa: CASSKFLAGGHF

j_gene: TRBJ2-7
v_gene: TRBV2
CDR3aa: CASKPGPAYEQYF

j_gene: TRBJ2-7
v_gene: TRBV5-1
CDR3aa: CASRSEQGFFEQYF

j_gene: TRBJ2-5
v_gene: TRBV28
CDR3aa: CASSTSGAGQETQYF